Shown below are 18 T cell receptor beta chains from a single sample sequenced in a study of blood T cells in healthy people across ages. Next came a second PCR, run for about 7 to 12 cycles, which used a sample-barcoded 5' primer along with a J-beta primer mix. TCRdb called the 5' RACE reads again in MiXCR, with one record for every CDR3 protein. The data hold approximately 810,000 distinct CDR3 sequences, with around 26% observed a single time. Sequenced: blood. The receptors were gathered from a woman older than 75 in good health.

Worth noting for this clonotype: At one boundary the junction diverges from the germline segment, which might be a read error. The DNA for the CDR3 is TGCAGTGCCCCCCGTGGATACAACACTAAAGCTTTCTTT. Its translation: CSAPRGYNTKAFF. The chain uses TRBV20-1 and TRBJ1-1, with D hard to call. Germline V gene sequence: CDR1 DFQATT, CDR2 SNEGSKA (reference sequence). The CDR3 sequence is 13 residues long.

This clonotype was found a few times. A much larger clonotype is one base distant, so this may be a read error. The rearrangement joins TRBV5-1 to TRBJ2-7; D is perhaps TRBD2 (5 bases). CDR3 length equals 13 residues. The V gene's germline CDR1 is SGHRS and CDR2 YFSETQ. The V and J ends lost 2 bases and 7 bases respectively, with 13 bases between them. CDR3 DNA sequence: TGCGCCAGCAGCTTCTCTAGCCACAATGAGCAGTACTTC. This gives the protein CASSFSSHNEQYF.

This clonotype was counted between two and nine times. CDR3 residues: CASSRSTNTEAFF. CDR3 nucleotides: TGTGCCAGCAGCCGCTCGACCAACACTGAAGCTTTCTTT. This chain connects TRBV7-9 to TRBJ1-1; D gene ambiguous. The CDR3 totals 13 residues. CDR1 and CDR2 (germline): SEHNR, FQNEAQ (reference sequence). The V gene lost 5 bases and the J gene lost 2 bases, with 9 bases spanning the gap.

The chain recombines TRBV28 with TRBJ2-1, with unresolved D. V lost 11 bases, J lost 3 bases, and 17 bases lay in between. This CDR3 region has 14 residues. Per the germline V gene, CDR1 is MDHEN and CDR2 is SYDVKM. In DNA, the CDR3 is TGTGCCGGCAAGGTTGAGAACAGCTACAATGAGCAGTTCTTC. The encoded protein is CAGKVENSYNEQFF.

This clonotype occurred once. This may stem from a read error, because a much larger clone lies one nucleotide away. The CDR3 here is CAGSLDGDNEQFF. As DNA, the CDR3 is TGCGCCGGCAGCCTGGACGGGGACAATGAGCAGTTCTTC. The chain recombines TRBV5-1 with TRBJ2-1; D is perhaps TRBD2 (5 bases). Germline V gene lookup returns CDR1 SGHRS and CDR2 YFSETQ. The CDR3 runs 13 residues.

As for this clonotype: Germline and junction disagree at one end, which may indicate a read error. The rearrangement uses TRBV7-2 and TRBJ2-7; TRBD2 matches 7 bases. The DNA end is more similar to TRBJ2-5, so the J call may be wrong. The CDR3 is 15 amino acids. Germline CDR1 is SGHTA and CDR2 is FQGNSA. As DNA, the CDR3 is TGTGCCGGCAGCCTTAACGGGGGGTGGCAAGAGACCCAGTACTTC. Protein product: CAGSLNGGWQETQYF.

This clonotype was counted once. This chain joins TRBV3-1 and TRBJ2-2; 8 nucleotides match TRBD1. Germline CDR1 LGHDT, CDR2 YNNKEL (reference sequence). V gave up 4 bases and J gave up 4 bases; unmatched junction bases: 5. The CDR3 extends over 15 amino acids. The CDR3: CASSPRQGSTGELFF. CDR3 DNA sequence: TGTGCCAGCAGCCCCCGACAGGGGTCCACCGGGGAGCTGTTTTTT.

At least ten counts were recorded for this clonotype. The J gene is TRBJ2-5, the V gene TRBV30; no clear D gene. With 0 bases removed from V and 2 bases from J, the gap between germline ends came to 1 base. The CDR3 sequence is 11 residues long. In germline, CDR1 is GTSNPN, CDR2 SVGIG (reference sequence). The CDR3 sequence is CAWSVQETQYF. The CDR3 DNA reads TGTGCCTGGAGTGTTCAAGAGACCCAGTACTTC.

In regard to this clonotype: Just one base apart from a much larger clone, this may be a read error. This chain joins TRBV6-5 and TRBJ2-6, with 7 bases lining up with TRBD1. This CDR3 comprises 16 residues. Germline lookup yields CDR1 MNHEY and CDR2 SVGAGI. The DNA for the CDR3 is TGTGCCAGCAGGGGACAGTCACTCTCTGGGGCCAGCGTCCTGACTTTC. It codes for CASRGQSLSGASVLTF.

V gene TRBV19 combines with J gene TRBJ2-1; TRBD2 is a possible D gene (5 bases). Germline CDR1 LNHDA, CDR2 SQIVND (reference sequence). With 3 bases removed from V and 2 bases from J, the gap between germline ends came to 11 bases. The CDR3 length is 15 residues. CDR3 protein: CASSIEGVTYNEQFF. The CDR3 bases are TGTGCCAGTAGTATCGAGGGAGTCACCTACAATGAGCAGTTCTTC.

This clonotype occurred once. A much bigger clone sits one base away, suggesting this may be a read error. The chain couples TRBV12-3 or TRBV12-4 to TRBJ2-1; TRBD1 aligns across 9 bases. This CDR3 comprises 14 residues. CDR3 sequence: CAGSLTGGVNEQFF. The CDR3 DNA sequence: TGTGCCGGCAGTCTCACAGGGGGCGTCAATGAGCAGTTCTTC.

This clonotype has only a few counts. A clone one base away is much larger, so this may be a read error. The chain is built from TRBV6-1 and TRBJ2-7; TRBD1 agrees at 9 bases. V dropped 10 bases and J dropped 7; count of bases not matched to a gene: 14. This CDR3 contains 14 residues. Per germline, CDR1 MNHNS and CDR2 SASEGT. The CDR3 DNA sequence: TGTGCCACAAACCGGGACAGGGCTTACAATGAGCAGTACTTC. This encodes CATNRDRAYNEQYF.

This rearrangement joins TRBV27 to TRBJ2-3; 9 positions agree with TRBD1. The J segment lost 3 bases and the V segment lost 6 bases, leaving 7 bases of the junction unmatched. The CDR3 length is 15 residues. CDR1 is MNHEY and CDR2 is SMNVEV in the germline V gene (reference sequence). The CDR3 here is CASRGTGKRTDTQYF. The CDR3 coding sequence is TGTGCCAGCAGGGGGACAGGGAAGCGTACAGATACGCAGTATTTT.

This clonotype showed up many times. V is TRBV28 and J is TRBJ2-7, with D tentatively TRBD1 or TRBD2 (5 bases each). V was shortened by 2 bases and J by 3 bases, with 14 bases between the two germline ends. The CDR3 spans 15 residues. CDR1 and CDR2 (germline): MDHEN, SYDVKM. The CDR3 loop reads CASSLRGSAHYEQYF. The CDR3 DNA reads TGTGCCAGCAGTTTACGGGGCAGTGCCCACTACGAGCAGTACTTC. The full variable domain, with the rest looked up from reference TRBV28 and TRBJ2-7, is DVKVTQSSRYLVKRTGEKVFLECVQDMDHENMFWYRQDPGLGLRLIYFSYDVKMKEKGDIPEGYSVSREKKERFSLILESASTNQTSMYLCASSLRGSAHYEQYFGPGTRLTVT.

This clonotype appeared many times. The chain links TRBV6-5 to TRBJ2-7, with D perhaps matching TRBD1 or TRBD2 (7 bases each). V was clipped by 7 bases and J by 2 bases, with 12 bases between them. CDR3 length equals 13 residues. Germline CDR1 and CDR2: MNHEY and SVGAGI. The CDR3 loop is CASTQGGPYEQYF. CDR3 nucleotides: TGTGCCAGCACCCAGGGGGGGCCCTACGAGCAGTACTTC.

This clonotype was picked up many times. The chain recombines TRBV5-1 with TRBJ2-7; D unresolved. Trimming took 0 bases from V and 0 from J, leaving 4 bases between them. The germline gives CDR1 SGHRS, CDR2 YFSETQ. The CDR3 covers 13 residues. The CDR3 reads CASSLEFSYEQYF. CDR3 in DNA: TGCGCCAGCAGCTTGGAATTCTCCTACGAGCAGTACTTC.

The chain has TRBV15 and TRBJ2-3; D call uncertain. Germline V CDR1 and CDR2: LNHNV, YYDKDF (reference sequence). This CDR3 comprises 17 residues. The V end was cut by 3 bases, the J end by 1 base, with 17 bases between. The CDR3 DNA sequence: TGTGCCACCAGCAGGGTGAAACGGGTAGTGGGCACAGATACGCAGTATTTT. It is translated as CATSRVKRVVGTDTQYF.

J is TRBJ2-3 and V is TRBV2; 13 positions match TRBD2. CDR3 size: 16 residues. In germline, CDR1 is SNHLY, CDR2 FYNNEI. The V segment lost 9 bases and the J segment 0 bases; nucleotides outside the gene matches: 6. DNA of the CDR3: TGTGCCAGAACAATGGGACTAGCGGGGAGCACAGATACGCAGTATTTT. Protein: CARTMGLAGSTDTQYF.